The 29 T cell receptor beta chains reported below all come from one sample, sequenced in a study of cytomegalovirus exposure and HLA in healthy donors. PCR involved 60 Vbeta and 13 Jbeta primers. Libraries were prepared by immunoSEQ multiplex PCR; TCRdb keeps only in-frame clonotypes and omits some of them. The sample lists 100,000 to 150,000 clones; roughly four fifths were seen once. The source material was PBMCs. The source is a male donor in good health and CMV-seropositive.

V is TRBV2 and J is TRBJ1-5, with 7 bases fitting TRBD1. With V trimmed by 5 bases and J by 3 bases, 7 bases remained unmatched. CDR1 is SNHLY, CDR2 FYNNEI, per germline. The CDR3 is made up of 15 amino acids. Written as DNA, the CDR3 is TGTGCCAGCAGTACCTTGACAGGGATCAATCAGCCCCAGCATTTT. Residues: CASSTLTGINQPQHF.

This chain links TRBV27 with TRBJ1-5; D ambiguous. Germline V gene lookup returns CDR1 MNHEY and CDR2 SMNVEV (reference sequence). The CDR3 length is 12 residues. The V and J ends lost 6 bases and 7 bases respectively, with 10 bases between them. The CDR3 DNA sequence: TGTGCCAGCAGCCATGGGCAGCAGCCCCAGCATTTT. It specifies CASSHGQQPQHF.

The chain recombines TRBV27 with TRBJ1-1, with D possibly TRBD1 on 6 matching bases. Trimming pared 4 bases from V and 3 bases from J, leaving 9 bases between. Germline V CDR1 and CDR2: MNHEY, SMNVEV (reference sequence). The CDR3 consists of 13 residues. In DNA form, the CDR3 reads TGTGCCAGCAGTTACAGGGAGCACACTGAAGCTTTCTTT. As protein: CASSYREHTEAFF.

As to this clone: The junction departs from the called germline gene at one end, perhaps through a read error. The chain combines TRBV13 with TRBJ2-1; TRBD2 agrees at 7 bases. This CDR3 region has 18 residues. Germline values: CDR1 PRHDT, CDR2 FYEKMQ (reference sequence). This chain's CDR3 is CASSLGLILAGGYNEQFF. In nucleotides, the CDR3 is TGTGCCAGCAGCCTAGGCCTCATTTTAGCGGGCGGATACAATGAGCAGTTCTTC.

This clone was seen just once. The chain links TRBV18 to TRBJ2-7; 11 bases agree with TRBD2. With V trimmed by 3 bases and J by 7 bases, 8 bases remained unmatched. The CDR3 is made up of 15 amino acids. Germline V gene data show CDR1 as KGHSH and CDR2 as LQKENI. The CDR3 protein is CASSPIAGGPGEQYF. The CDR3 DNA is TGTGCCAGCTCACCTATAGCGGGAGGGCCAGGGGAGCAGTACTTC.

This chain connects TRBV21-1 to TRBJ2-7; the table's D call, TRBD2, was not checked against the DNA. TRBV21-1 is a documented pseudogene. The CDR3 length is 16 residues. CDR3 bases: TGTGCCAGCAGCTGGGTAGCGGGGCTCAACTCCTACGAGCAGTACTTC. It codes for CASSWVAGLNSYEQYF.

The V call is TRBV5-4, the J call TRBJ2-1; 10 nucleotides agree with TRBD2. The germline V gene has CDR1 SGHNT and CDR2 YYREEE (reference sequence). Trimming at V came to 5 bases and at J to 5 bases, leaving 7 bases not matched to a gene. This CDR3 is 15 amino acids long. The CDR3 here is CASSWTSGPNNEQFF. The DNA of the CDR3 is TGTGCCAGCAGTTGGACTAGCGGCCCGAACAATGAGCAGTTCTTC.

The chain links TRBV25-1 to TRBJ1-1; tentative D call: TRBD1 (6 bases). Germline CDR1 is MGHDK and CDR2 is SYGVNS. V lost 9 bases and J 2 bases, leaving 13 bases between the germline ends. The CDR3 is 13 residues long. CDR3 in amino acids: CASRRDTNTEAFF. In DNA, the CDR3 is TGTGCCAGTAGACGGGACACCAACACTGAAGCTTTCTTT.

The chain recombines TRBV6-5 with TRBJ2-5, with 8 bases aligning to TRBD2. V trimming: 7 bases; J trimming: 4 bases; junction bases outside the gene matches: 8. The CDR3 contains 14 residues. Germline CDR1 is MNHEY and CDR2 is SVGAGI. The CDR3 DNA follows: TGTGCCAGCACCACGGGGGGGCAAGGAGAGACCCAGTACTTC. Translating gives CASTTGGQGETQYF.

This clone appeared once. The chain uses TRBV28 and TRBJ1-2; possibly TRBD1 for D (6 bases). With 6 bases removed from V and 5 bases from J, the gap between germline ends came to 7 bases. The CDR3 covers 11 residues. Germline V gene lookup returns CDR1 MDHEN and CDR2 SYDVKM. CDR3 in amino acids: CASRTGYGYTF. The DNA of the CDR3 is TGTGCCAGCAGGACAGGTTATGGCTACACCTTC.

The rearrangement joins TRBV21-1 to TRBJ1-5; the listed D gene, TRBD1, was not tested against the DNA. TRBV21-1 is a listed pseudogene. This CDR3 has 16 residues. CDR3 in amino acids: CASSPRDRAYNQPQHF. For the CDR3, the DNA is TGTGCCAGCAGCCCACGGGACAGGGCTTACAATCAGCCCCAGCATTTT.

This sequence joins TRBV7-2 and TRBJ2-5; TRBD1 is a possible D gene (5 bases). CDR1 SGHTA and CDR2 FQGNSA come from the germline V gene. The CDR3 is 14 residues long. V lost 6 bases and J lost 1, with 12 bases in between. CDR3 in amino acids: CASRGPDPQETQYF. The DNA for the CDR3 is TGTGCCAGCAGGGGGCCCGACCCCCAAGAGACCCAGTACTTC.

This chain joins TRBV7-2 and TRBJ2-5; D might be TRBD2 (6 bases). Looked up from germline, CDR1 is SGHTA and CDR2 is FQGNSA. V was clipped by 3 bases and J by 2 bases, with 7 bases between them. CDR3 length: 13 residues. For the CDR3, the DNA is TGTGCCAGCAGCTTTGCGGGGCAAGAGACCCAGTACTTC. Translated, it gives CASSFAGQETQYF.

This chain uses TRBV2 with TRBJ1-1; a weak D match, TRBD1 (5 bases). The V and J ends lost 3 bases and 5 bases respectively, with 7 bases between them. Germline V gives CDR1 SNHLY, CDR2 FYNNEI. The CDR3 length is 12 residues. CDR3 region: CASSEGGTEAFF. For the CDR3, the DNA is TGTGCCAGCAGTGAGGGGGGGACTGAAGCTTTCTTT.

This clone was detected a few times. The chain has TRBV7-8 and TRBJ1-4, with TRBD1 matching over 8 bases. The CDR3 totals 14 residues. V gave up 4 bases and J gave up 5 bases; unmatched junction bases: 3. CDR1 and CDR2 from the germline V gene are SGHVS and FQNEAQ. CDR3 in amino acids: CASSSRTGNEKLFF. CDR3 coding DNA: TGTGCCAGCAGCTCCCGGACAGGGAATGAAAAACTGTTTTTT.

Points on this clone: The junction departs from germline at one end; a sequencing error may be responsible. The rearrangement joins TRBV7-7 to TRBJ2-5; a weak D match, TRBD2 (5 bases). From germline, CDR1 is SSHAT and CDR2 FNYEAQ (reference sequence). This CDR3 is built from 13 residues. This chain's CDR3 is CASSSEGFQTQYF. The CDR3 nucleotides are TGTGCTAGCAGCTCCGAGGGATTTCAGACCCAGTACTTC.

This clone was found a few times. V gene TRBV2 combines with J gene TRBJ2-7; a possible D gene is TRBD2 (5 bases). The CDR3 has 14 residues. V was clipped by 2 bases and J by 0 bases, with 8 bases between them. The germline CDR1 and CDR2 sequences are SNHLY and FYNNEI. CDR3 sequence: CASSETLASYEQYF. The CDR3 DNA reads TGTGCCAGCAGTGAAACCCTAGCCTCCTACGAGCAGTACTTC. Full variable domain (missing parts from reference TRBV2 and TRBJ2-7): EPEVTQTPSHQVTQMGQEVILRCVPISNHLYFYWYRQILGQKVEFLVSFYNNEISEKSEIFDDQFSVERPDGSNFTLKIRSTKLEDSAMYFCASSETLASYEQYFGPGTRLTVT.

The chain combines TRBV6-6 with TRBJ1-1; D unresolved. CDR1 is MNHNY, CDR2 SVGAGI, per germline (reference sequence). V was shortened by 2 bases and J by 1 base, with 5 bases between the two germline ends. The CDR3 extends over 13 amino acids. The CDR3 reads CASSYGRNTEAFF. CDR3 bases: TGTGCCAGCAGTTACGGGAGGAACACTGAAGCTTTCTTT.

This sequence joins TRBV7-9 and TRBJ1-2, with D unresolved. CDR1 and CDR2 (germline): SEHNR, FQNEAQ (reference sequence). The CDR3 is made up of 15 amino acids. V lost 4 bases and J 3 bases, leaving 15 bases between the germline ends. CDR3 coding DNA: TGTGCCAGCAGCTCCGGCCTAGACGGCGACTATGGCTACACCTTC. Translated: CASSSGLDGDYGYTF.

Turning to this clone: A junction boundary mismatches the germline segment, possibly from a read error. This chain links TRBV7-7 with TRBJ2-6, with 13 bases fitting TRBD2. In germline, CDR1 is SSHAT, CDR2 FNYEAQ (reference sequence). This CDR3 spans 17 amino acids. For the CDR3, the DNA is TGTGCTAGCAGCTTAGGACTAGCGGGAGCTGGGGCCAACGGCCTGACTTTC. It specifies CASSLGLAGAGANGLTF. The full variable domain, its missing parts supplied by reference TRBV7-7 and TRBJ2-6, is GAGVSQSPRYKVTKRGQDVTLRCDPISSHATLYWYQQALGQGPEFLTYFNYEAQPDKSGLPSDRFSAERPEGSISTLTIQRTEQRDSAMYRCASSLGLAGAGANGLTFGAGSRLTVL.

CDR3: CASSLTVLDEQYF. The CDR3 DNA follows: TGTGCCAGCAGCTTAACGGTACTAGACGAGCAGTACTTC. The genes are TRBV7-3 and TRBJ2-7; weak D call: TRBD2 (5 bases). The ends were cut back, 0 bases at V and 5 bases at J, with 8 bases in the middle. CDR3 length: 13 amino acids. Per the germline V gene, CDR1 is SGHTA and CDR2 is FQGTGA.

The J gene is TRBJ2-7, the V gene TRBV9; D unclear. V lost 0 bases and J 1 base, leaving 8 bases between the germline ends. Looked up from germline, CDR1 is SGDLS and CDR2 is YYNGEE. The CDR3 extends over 14 amino acids. CDR3 amino acids: CASSVGPGSYEQYF. The CDR3 DNA sequence: TGTGCCAGCAGCGTAGGGCCGGGTTCCTACGAGCAGTACTTC.

The J gene is TRBJ1-1, the V gene TRBV11-2; a possible D gene is TRBD1 (5 bases). The germline V gene encodes CDR1 SGHAT and CDR2 FQNNGV. Between the trimmed V and J ends, which lost 5 bases and 6 bases, there was a span of 19 bases. This CDR3 has 15 residues. The CDR3 loop reads CASSPGGVAGPEAFF. The CDR3 region has the DNA TGTGCCAGCAGCCCGGGGGGGGTCGCTGGGCCTGAAGCTTTCTTT.

This clone was counted once. The genes are TRBV11-2 and TRBJ2-7; 13 nucleotides match TRBD2. CDR1 is SGHAT and CDR2 is FQNNGV in the germline V gene. This CDR3 spans 16 amino acids. Trimming removed 3 bases from V and 4 bases from J; junction bases left unmatched: 6. This chain's CDR3 is CASSLQGTSGNYEQYF. CDR3 nucleotide sequence: TGTGCCAGCAGCTTGCAAGGGACTAGCGGGAATTACGAGCAGTACTTC.

The chain joins TRBV4-2 to TRBJ2-3; 8 bases map to TRBD2. The CDR3 spans 16 residues. Germline CDR1 LGHNA, CDR2 YNFKEQ. The V gene end was trimmed by 1 base and the J gene end by 1 base; junction bases not matched to a gene: 4. Here the CDR3 DNA reads TGTGCCAGCAGCCAAGGGAGGCGGGAGGGCACAGATACGCAGTATTTT. This translates into CASSQGRREGTDTQYF.

In its sample, this clone was seen a few times. The chain combines TRBV9 with TRBJ2-2, with D hard to call. The V gene lost 0 bases and the J gene lost 0 bases, with 3 bases spanning the gap. Germline V gene data show CDR1 as SGDLS and CDR2 as YYNGEE. The CDR3 length is 14 residues. The CDR3 bases are TGTGCCAGCAGCGTAGCGGCGAACACCGGGGAGCTGTTTTTT. It codes for CASSVAANTGELFF. Filled out from reference TRBV9 and TRBJ2-2, the complete variable domain reads DSGVTQTPKHLITATGQRVTLRCSPRSGDLSVYWYQQSLDQGLQFLIQYYNGEERAKGNILERFSAQQFPDLHSELNLSSLELGDSALYFCASSVAANTGELFFGEGSRLTVL.

The count of this clone is one. The chain carries TRBV28 and TRBJ2-3; 10 nucleotides agree with TRBD2. The CDR3 totals 17 residues. V was pared by 2 bases and J by 5 bases, with 10 bases of the junction left unmatched. CDR1 and CDR2 (germline): MDHEN, SYDVKM. The chain's CDR3 is CASSLGGLASGGDTQYF. CDR3 nucleotides: TGTGCCAGCAGTTTAGGGGGACTAGCGTCCGGGGGAGATACGCAGTATTTT.

The chain is built from TRBV6-4 and TRBJ2-7; 8 bases are shared with TRBD1. The CDR3 is 17 amino acids. CDR1 and CDR2 from the germline V gene are MRHNA and SNTAGT. With V trimmed by 2 bases and J by 6 bases, 15 bases remained unmatched. For the CDR3, the DNA is TGTGCCAGCAGTGACCCTTTTAGGACAGGGATTAGCTCCGAGCAGTACTTC. Translated, it gives CASSDPFRTGISSEQYF.

The chain links TRBV6-5 to TRBJ2-1; 8 nucleotides line up with TRBD2. There are 14 residues in the CDR3. Looked up from germline, CDR1 is MNHEY and CDR2 is SVGAGI. With 5 bases clipped from V and 3 bases from J, the junction kept 3 bases outside the gene matches. The CDR3 region is CASSSGGLYNEQFF. CDR3 sequence (DNA): TGTGCCAGCAGTAGCGGGGGACTCTACAATGAGCAGTTCTTC.